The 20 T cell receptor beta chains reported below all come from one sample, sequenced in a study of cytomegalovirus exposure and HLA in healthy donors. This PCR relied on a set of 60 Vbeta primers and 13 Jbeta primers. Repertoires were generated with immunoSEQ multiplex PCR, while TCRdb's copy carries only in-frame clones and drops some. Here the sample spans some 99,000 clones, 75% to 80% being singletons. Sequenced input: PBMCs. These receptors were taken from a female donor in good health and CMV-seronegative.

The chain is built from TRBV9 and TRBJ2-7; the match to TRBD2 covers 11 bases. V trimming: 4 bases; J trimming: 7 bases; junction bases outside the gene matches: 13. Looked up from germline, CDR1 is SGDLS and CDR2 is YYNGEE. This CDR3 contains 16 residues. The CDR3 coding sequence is TGTGCCAGCAGCCCACAGACTAGCGGGACACGGGAAGAGCAGTACTTC. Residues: CASSPQTSGTREEQYF.

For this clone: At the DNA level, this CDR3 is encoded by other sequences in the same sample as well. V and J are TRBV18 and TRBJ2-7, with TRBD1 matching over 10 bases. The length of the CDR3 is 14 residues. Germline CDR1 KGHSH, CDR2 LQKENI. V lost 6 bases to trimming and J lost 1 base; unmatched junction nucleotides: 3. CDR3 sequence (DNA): TGTGCCAGCTCTCCGGGACAGGGGTCCTACGAGCAGTACTTC. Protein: CASSPGQGSYEQYF. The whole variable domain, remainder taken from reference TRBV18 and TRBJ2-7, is NAGVMQNPRHLVRRRGQEARLRCSPMKGHSHVYWYRQLPEEGLKFMVYLQKENIIDESGMPKERFSAEFPKEGPSILRIQQVVRGDSAAYFCASSPGQGSYEQYFGPGTRLTVT.

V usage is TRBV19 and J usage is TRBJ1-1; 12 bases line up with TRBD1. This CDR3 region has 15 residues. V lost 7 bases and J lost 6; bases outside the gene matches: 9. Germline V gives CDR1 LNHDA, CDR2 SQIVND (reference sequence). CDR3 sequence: CASNPGTGGLAEAFF. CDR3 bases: TGTGCCAGTAATCCCGGGACAGGGGGCCTCGCTGAAGCTTTCTTT.

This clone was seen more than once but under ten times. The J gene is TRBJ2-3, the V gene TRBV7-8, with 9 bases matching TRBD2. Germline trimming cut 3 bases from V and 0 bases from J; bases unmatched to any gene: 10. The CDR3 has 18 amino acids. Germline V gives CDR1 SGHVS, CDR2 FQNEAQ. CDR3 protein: CASSFQGLAGTSTDTQYF. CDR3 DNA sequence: TGTGCCAGCAGCTTTCAGGGGCTAGCGGGAACTAGCACAGATACGCAGTATTTT. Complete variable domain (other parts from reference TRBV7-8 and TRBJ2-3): GAGVSQSPRYKVAKRGQDVALRCDPISGHVSLFWYQQALGQGPEFLTYFQNEAQLDKSGLPSDRFFAERPEGSVSTLKIQRTQQEDSAVYLCASSFQGLAGTSTDTQYFGPGTRLTVL.

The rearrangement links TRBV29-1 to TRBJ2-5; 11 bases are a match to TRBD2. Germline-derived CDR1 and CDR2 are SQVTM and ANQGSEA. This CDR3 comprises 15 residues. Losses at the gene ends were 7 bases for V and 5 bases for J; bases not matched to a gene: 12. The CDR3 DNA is TGCAGCGGTTTAACTAGCGGGGGCCTTAGGGAGACCCAGTACTTC. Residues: CSGLTSGGLRETQYF.

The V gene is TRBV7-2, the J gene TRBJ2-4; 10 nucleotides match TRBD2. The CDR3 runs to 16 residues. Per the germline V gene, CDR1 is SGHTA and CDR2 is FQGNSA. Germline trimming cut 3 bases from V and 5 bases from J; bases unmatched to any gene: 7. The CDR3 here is CASSFLLAGSQNIQYF. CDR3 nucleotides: TGTGCCAGCAGCTTCCTACTAGCGGGATCCCAAAACATTCAGTACTTC.

The DNA for the CDR3 is TGTGCCAGCAGCCAGCCGGACAGTTATAATTCACCCCTCCACTTT. This sequence encodes CASSQPDSYNSPLHF. This chain joins TRBV4-2 and TRBJ1-6, with D possibly matching TRBD1 (6 bases). Germline V gene sequence: CDR1 LGHNA, CDR2 YNFKEQ. The CDR3 extends over 15 amino acids. V lost 3 bases to trimming and J lost 4 bases, with 10 bases between them.

CDR3 residues: CATSTYAGGNTDTQYF. In DNA, the CDR3 is TGTGCCACCAGCACTTATGCAGGGGGGAACACAGATACGCAGTATTTT. The chain combines TRBV15 with TRBJ2-3; D is possibly TRBD1 (7 bases). CDR3 length equals 16 residues. Trimming stripped 4 bases from V and 2 bases from J, with 16 bases between. Germline V gives CDR1 LNHNV, CDR2 YYDKDF (reference sequence).

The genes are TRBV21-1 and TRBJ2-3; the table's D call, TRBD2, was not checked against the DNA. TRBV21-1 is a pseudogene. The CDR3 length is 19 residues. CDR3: CASSKDERGGSGKTDTQYF. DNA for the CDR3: TGTGCCAGCAGCAAAGATGAGCGGGGGGGCTCGGGGAAAACAGATACGCAGTATTTT.

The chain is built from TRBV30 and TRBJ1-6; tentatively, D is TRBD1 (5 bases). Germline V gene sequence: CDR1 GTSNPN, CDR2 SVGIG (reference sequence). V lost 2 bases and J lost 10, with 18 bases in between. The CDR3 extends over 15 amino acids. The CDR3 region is CAWSRRGPAGSPLHF. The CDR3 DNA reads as TGTGCCTGGAGTCGACGGGGCCCGGCGGGGTCACCCCTCCACTTT.

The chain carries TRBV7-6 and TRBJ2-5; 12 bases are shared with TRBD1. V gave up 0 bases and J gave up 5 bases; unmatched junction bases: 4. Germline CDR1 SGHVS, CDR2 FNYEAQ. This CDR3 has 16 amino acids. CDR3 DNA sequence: TGTGCCAGCAGCTTAGCAGGGACAGGGGGCAAGGAGACCCAGTACTTC. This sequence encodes CASSLAGTGGKETQYF.

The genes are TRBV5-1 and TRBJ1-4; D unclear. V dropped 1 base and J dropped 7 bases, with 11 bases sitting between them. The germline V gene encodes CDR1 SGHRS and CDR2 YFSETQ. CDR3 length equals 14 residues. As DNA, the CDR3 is TGCGCCAGCAGCTTGAGACCAGAGGGTGAAAAACTGTTTTTT. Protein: CASSLRPEGEKLFF.

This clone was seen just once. The CDR3 bases are TGTGCCAGCAGTTTGACCCGGGTGGGAGGGCGGAGCGGGGAGCTGTTTTTT. Protein sequence: CASSLTRVGGRSGELFF. The V and J genes are TRBV27 and TRBJ2-2, with 7 bases fitting TRBD2. CDR1 MNHEY and CDR2 SMNVEV come from the germline V gene (reference sequence). With V trimmed by 3 bases and J by 7 bases, 14 bases remained unmatched. The CDR3 consists of 17 residues.

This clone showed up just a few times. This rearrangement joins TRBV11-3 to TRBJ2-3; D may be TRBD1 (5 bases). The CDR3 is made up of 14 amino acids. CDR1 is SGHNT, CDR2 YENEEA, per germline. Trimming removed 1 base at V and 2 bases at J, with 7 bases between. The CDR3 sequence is CASSLGQLTDTQYF. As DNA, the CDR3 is TGTGCCAGCAGCTTAGGACAGCTCACAGATACGCAGTATTTT.

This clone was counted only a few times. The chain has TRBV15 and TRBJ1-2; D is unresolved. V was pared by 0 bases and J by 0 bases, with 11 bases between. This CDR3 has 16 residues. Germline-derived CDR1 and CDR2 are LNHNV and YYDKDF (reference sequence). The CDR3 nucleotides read TGTGCCACCAGCAGAGATCAAGTCACTACTAACTATGGCTACACCTTC. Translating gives CATSRDQVTTNYGYTF. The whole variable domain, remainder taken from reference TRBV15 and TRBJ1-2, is DAMVIQNPRYQVTQFGKPVTLSCSQTLNHNVMYWYQQKSSQAPKLLFHYYDKDFNNEADTPDNFQSRRPNTSFCFLDIRSPGLGDTAMYLCATSRDQVTTNYGYTFGSGTRLTVV.

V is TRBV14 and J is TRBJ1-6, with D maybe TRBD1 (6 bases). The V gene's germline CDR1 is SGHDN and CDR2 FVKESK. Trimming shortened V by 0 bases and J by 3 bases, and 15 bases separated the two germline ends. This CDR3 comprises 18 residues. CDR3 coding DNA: TGTGCCAGCAGCCAAGATCCCGGCAGGGGTTTCTATAATTCACCCCTCCACTTT. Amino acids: CASSQDPGRGFYNSPLHF. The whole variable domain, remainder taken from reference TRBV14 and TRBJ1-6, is EAGVTQFPSHSVIEKGQTVTLRCDPISGHDNLYWYRRVMGKEIKFLLHFVKESKQDESGMPNNRFLAERTGGTYSTLKVQPAELEDSGVYFCASSQDPGRGFYNSPLHFGNGTRLTVT.

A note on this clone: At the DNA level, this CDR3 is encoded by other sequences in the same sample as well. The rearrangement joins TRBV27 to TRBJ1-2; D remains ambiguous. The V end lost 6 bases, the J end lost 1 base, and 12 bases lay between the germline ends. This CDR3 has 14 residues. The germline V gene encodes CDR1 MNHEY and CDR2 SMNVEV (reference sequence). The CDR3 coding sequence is TGTGCCAGCAGCCCTCAAGTTAGTAACTATGGCTACACCTTC. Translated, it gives CASSPQVSNYGYTF.

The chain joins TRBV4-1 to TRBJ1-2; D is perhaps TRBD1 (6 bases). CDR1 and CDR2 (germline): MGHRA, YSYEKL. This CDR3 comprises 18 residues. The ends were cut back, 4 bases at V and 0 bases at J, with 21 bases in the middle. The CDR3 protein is CASSLRAGADSSNYGYTF. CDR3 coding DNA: TGCGCCAGCAGCCTCCGGGCAGGGGCGGACTCCTCTAACTATGGCTACACCTTC.

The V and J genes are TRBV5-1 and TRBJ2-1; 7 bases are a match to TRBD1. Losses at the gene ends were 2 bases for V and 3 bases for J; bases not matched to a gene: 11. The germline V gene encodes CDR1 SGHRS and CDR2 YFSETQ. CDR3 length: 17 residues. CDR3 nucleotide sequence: TGCGCCAGCAGCTTCCGGGCGACAGGGAAAATCTACAATGAGCAGTTCTTC. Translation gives CASSFRATGKIYNEQFF.

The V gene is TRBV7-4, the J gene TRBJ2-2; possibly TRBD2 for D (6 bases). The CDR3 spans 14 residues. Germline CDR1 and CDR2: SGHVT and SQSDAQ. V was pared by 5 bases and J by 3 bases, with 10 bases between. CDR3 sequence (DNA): TGTGCCAGCAGCCCAGCGGGTTACACCGGGGAGCTGTTTTTT. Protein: CASSPAGYTGELFF.